These T cell receptor beta chains were read from a single sample in a study of CD49a tissue-resident CD8 T cells in human skin. This table comes from immunoSEQ multiplex PCR, and its TCRdb copy is limited to in-frame clones, with some not included. The repertoire holds approximately 1,400 clones, with around 70% as singletons. The sample was CLA- CD8+ effector memory T cells sorted from blood. These receptors originate from a human donor in good health. Both conserved end residues are part of each CDR3. The D gene is left open where the match is weak. Size is stated for part of the rows, as once, few or many counts, or as a class when the clone is expanded.

TRBV5-8	NA	TRBJ2-5	TRBD1	TGTGCCAGCAGCTTTAAGGGGGCGGGTGAGACCCAGTACTTC	CASSFKGAGETQYF
TRBV2	NA	TRBJ1-2	NA	TGTGCCAGCAGTGGACAGCGTGGCTACACCTTC	CASSGQRGYTF
TRBV2	NA	TRBJ2-3	NA	TGTGCCAGCAGTGATTCGCTTGGGCTAGCCCCAGATACGCAGTATTTT	CASSDSLGLAPDTQYF
TRBV19	NA	TRBJ2-1	TRBD1	TGTGCCAGCTGGGACAGATTGGGGAATGAGCAGTTCTTC	CASWDRLGNEQFF
TRBV7-9	NA	TRBJ2-7	TRBD2	TGTGCCAGCAGCCACGGGACTAGGGGCGAGCAGTACTTC	CASSHGTRGEQYF
TRBV6-5	few	TRBJ2-3	NA	TGTGCCAGCAGTTACTGGCCAGGCACAGATACGCAGTATTTT	CASSYWPGTDTQYF
TRBV14	NA	TRBJ2-7	TRBD1	TGTGCCAGCAGGCCGACAGGGGGCTTCTACGAGCAGTACTTC	CASRPTGGFYEQYF
TRBV6-4	NA	TRBJ2-3	TRBD2	TGTGCCAGCAGTGAGACTAGCGGGGGGGCCGATACGCAGTATTTT	CASSETSGGADTQYF
TRBV27	NA	TRBJ2-2	TRBD2	TGTGCCAGAGGGAGGGAAGTAGCGGGAGATAAGGGCACCGGGGAGCTGTTTTTT	CARGREVAGDKGTGELFF
TRBV6-1	NA	TRBJ2-7	NA	TGTGCCAGCGAGGGCACCACCTACGAGCAGTACTTC	CASEGTTYEQYF
TRBV5-1	NA	TRBJ1-6	NA	TGCGCCAGCAGCCCACTCGGCCCTTTTAGGCCCTTATTTAGGGGACACGAGAATTCACCCCTCCACTTT	CASSPLGPFRPLFRGHENSPLHF
TRBV13	NA	TRBJ2-7	NA	TGTGCCAGCAGCCAGGGGAGCAACGAGCAGTACTTC	CASSQGSNEQYF
TRBV27	few	TRBJ1-5	NA	TGTGCCAGCAGTTTCCTGGGCGATAGCAATCAGCCCCAGCATTTT	CASSFLGDSNQPQHF
TRBV29-1	once	TRBJ2-1	NA	TGCAGCGTTGAAGAAGGTGACAGGAGCTACAATGAGCAGTTCTTC	CSVEEGDRSYNEQFF
TRBV6-4	few	TRBJ2-3	TRBD1	TGTGCCAGCAGTGCCGGGACAGGGGGCACAGATACGCAGTATTTT	CASSAGTGGTDTQYF
TRBV21-1	few	TRBJ2-7	NA	TGTGCCAGCAGCAACCCCCCGGGACAGGGGACCTACGAGCAGTACTTC	CASSNPPGQGTYEQYF
TRBV7-9	NA	TRBJ2-5	TRBD2	TGTGCCAGCAGCCCGGAAGCGGGAGAGGGTGGAGAGACCCAGTACTTC	CASSPEAGEGGETQYF
TRBV6-4	NA	TRBJ2-2	NA	TGTGCCAGCAGTGACGCGGCGAACACCGGGGAGCTGTTTTTT	CASSDAANTGELFF
TRBV5-4	few	TRBJ1-1	NA	TGTGCCAGCAGCTTGGCCCGGGGAGGAGTAGGCACTGAAGCTTTCTTT	CASSLARGGVGTEAFF
TRBV2	NA	TRBJ2-1	TRBD2	TGTGCCAGCAAGGGACTAGCGGAAATCAATGAGCAGTTCTTC	CASKGLAEINEQFF
TRBV11-3	NA	TRBJ1-2	TRBD1	TGTGCCAGCAGCGACCCAGGGGGCTATGGCTACACCTTC	CASSDPGGYGYTF
TRBV5-5	NA	TRBJ2-7	TRBD1	TGTGCCAGCAGCCTGGACAGGGGGCTTCTCGCCTACGAGCAGTACTTC	CASSLDRGLLAYEQYF